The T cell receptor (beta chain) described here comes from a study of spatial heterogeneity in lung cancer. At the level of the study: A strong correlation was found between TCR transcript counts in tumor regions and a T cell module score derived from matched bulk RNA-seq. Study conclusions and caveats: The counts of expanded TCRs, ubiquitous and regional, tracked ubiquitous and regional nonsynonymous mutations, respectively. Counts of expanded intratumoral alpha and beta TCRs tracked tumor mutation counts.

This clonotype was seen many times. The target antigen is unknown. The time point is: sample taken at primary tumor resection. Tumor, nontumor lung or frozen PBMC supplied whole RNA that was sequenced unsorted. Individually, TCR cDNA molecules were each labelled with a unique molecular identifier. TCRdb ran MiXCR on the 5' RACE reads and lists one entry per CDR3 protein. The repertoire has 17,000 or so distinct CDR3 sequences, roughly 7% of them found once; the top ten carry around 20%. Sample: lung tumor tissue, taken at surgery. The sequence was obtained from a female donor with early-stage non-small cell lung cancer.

The CDR3 protein is CASSQDPDSSYNSPLHF. For the CDR3, the DNA is TGTGCCAGCAGCCAAGACCCCGATAGCTCCTATAATTCACCCCTCCACTTT. The chain has TRBV4-2 and TRBJ1-6; D gene uncertain. The V end was cut by 0 bases, the J end by 0 bases, with 9 bases between. In germline, CDR1 is LGHNA, CDR2 YNFKEQ. This CDR3 has 17 amino acids.